One and the same sample provided the 8 T cell receptor beta chains below, sequenced in a study of T cells in localized non-small cell lung cancer. Produced via immunoSEQ multiplex PCR; TCRdb's table is partial and in-frame only. The table lists 52,000 or so clones, more than 80% of them singletons. This specimen was peripheral blood, taken before any cancer treatment. Source of these receptors: a male donor at least 60 years old with stage III squamous cell lung carcinoma.

The J gene is TRBJ2-1, the V gene TRBV29-1; TRBD2 matches 9 bases. The CDR3 spans 19 residues. The ends lost 6 bases at V and 5 bases at J; junction bases unmatched: 23. Germline CDR1 is SQVTM and CDR2 is ANQGSEA. The CDR3 region is CSVEPTGMGGAGGDNEQFF. The CDR3 coding sequence is TGCAGCGTCGAGCCGACAGGCATGGGAGGAGCGGGAGGCGACAATGAGCAGTTCTTC.

The chain recombines TRBV2 with TRBJ1-4, with a tentative D call TRBD1 (6 bases). The CDR3 totals 14 residues. The germline V and J ends were trimmed by 6 bases and 2 bases, with 10 bases remaining between them. Per the germline V gene, CDR1 is SNHLY and CDR2 is FYNNEI. Written as DNA, the CDR3 is TGTGCCAGCAGACAGGGAGGCACTAATGAAAAACTGTTTTTT. Translation: CASRQGGTNEKLFF.

This chain connects TRBV7-9 to TRBJ1-5; D perhaps matches TRBD1 (6 bases). Germline CDR1 and CDR2: SEHNR and FQNEAQ (reference sequence). Trimming removed 1 base from V and 0 bases from J, with 7 bases in between. The CDR3 covers 15 residues. The CDR3 loop is CASSLEDSSNQPQHF. CDR3 in DNA: TGTGCCAGCAGCTTAGAGGACAGTAGCAATCAGCCCCAGCATTTT.

This chain connects TRBV6-1 to TRBJ1-1; D is ambiguous. CDR3 length equals 13 residues. V lost 7 bases to trimming and J lost 7 bases, with 16 bases between them. Germline CDR1 and CDR2: MNHNS and SASEGT. CDR3 sequence (DNA): TGTGCCAGCATACCGGGATCAGTGAGTGAAGCTTTCTTT. It encodes CASIPGSVSEAFF.

The rearrangement links TRBV19 to TRBJ1-2; D is undetermined. There are 13 residues in the CDR3. Germline V gene sequence: CDR1 LNHDA, CDR2 SQIVND (reference sequence). V was cut by 4 bases and J by 5 bases, with 11 bases left in between. The CDR3 region is CASSTDDLYGYTF. CDR3 coding DNA: TGTGCCAGTAGTACGGACGACTTGTATGGCTACACCTTC.

This clone was seen a few times. The V call is TRBV2, the J call TRBJ2-5; possibly TRBD2 for D (7 bases). Trimming pared 8 bases from V and 4 bases from J, leaving 17 bases between. The V gene's germline CDR1 is SNHLY and CDR2 FYNNEI. The CDR3 covers 14 residues. The DNA for the CDR3 is TGTGCCAGCGGTCGGGGGGCGCAGGTAGAGACCCAGTACTTC. Translation: CASGRGAQVETQYF.

This clone was detected once. The chain joins TRBV5-1 to TRBJ2-5; D is uncertain. The CDR3 runs to 14 residues. V was pared by 0 bases and J by 4 bases, with 10 bases between. The V gene's germline CDR1 is SGHRS and CDR2 YFSETQ. Here the CDR3 reads CASSLGLAGETQYF. The CDR3 region has the DNA TGCGCCAGCAGCTTGGGGCTCGCCGGAGAGACCCAGTACTTC.

This clone was found a few times. The gene calls are TRBV7-6 and TRBJ2-5; unclear D gene. V gave up 2 bases and J gave up 5 bases, with 9 bases separating them. CDR3 size: 13 residues. CDR1 and CDR2 from the germline V gene are SGHVS and FNYEAQ. The CDR3 protein is CASSLNRWETQYF. CDR3 DNA sequence: TGTGCCAGCAGCTTAAACAGATGGGAGACCCAGTACTTC.